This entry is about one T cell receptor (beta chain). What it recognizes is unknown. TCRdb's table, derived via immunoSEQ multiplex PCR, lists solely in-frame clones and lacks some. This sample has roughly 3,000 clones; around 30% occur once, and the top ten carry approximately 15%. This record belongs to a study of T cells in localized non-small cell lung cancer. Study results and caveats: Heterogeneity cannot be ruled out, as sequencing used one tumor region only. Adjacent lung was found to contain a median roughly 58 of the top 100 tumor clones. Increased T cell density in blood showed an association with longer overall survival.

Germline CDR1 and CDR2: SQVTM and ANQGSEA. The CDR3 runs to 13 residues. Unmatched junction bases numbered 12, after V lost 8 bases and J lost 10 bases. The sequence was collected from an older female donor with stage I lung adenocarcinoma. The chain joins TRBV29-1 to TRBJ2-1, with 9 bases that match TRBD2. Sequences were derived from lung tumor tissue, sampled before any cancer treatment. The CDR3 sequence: CSPRTSAGGEQFF. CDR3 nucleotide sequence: TGCAGCCCCCGGACTAGCGCAGGTGGGGAGCAGTTCTTC.